This is a list of T cell receptor beta chains from one sample in a study of T cells after yellow fever vaccination. Each CDR3 protein gets one entry after TCRdb re-called the 5' RACE reads with MiXCR. The sample yields 450,000 to 600,000 distinct CDR3 sequences, 17% seen once. Sample: PBMCs, taken about 5 days after the first yellow fever vaccination. These TCRs come from a man aged 18 to 29 who received the YFV17D yellow fever vaccine. CDR3s include the opening cysteine and the closing phenylalanine or tryptophan. Fields, in order: D gene, V gene, J gene, clone size, CDR3 DNA, CDR3 protein. D genes are given only for firm matches. A row's size may be missing; if present it is once, few, many or a size class.

NA	TRBV21-1	TRBJ1-2	NA	TGTGCCAGCAGCAAATGGGGACAGGGGAAAAGTGGCTACACCTTC	CASSKWGQGKSGYTF
NA	TRBV20-1	TRBJ1-2	few	TGCAGTGCTCGAAAGTACAGGGTGGAAATGGGTGGCTACACCTTC	CSARKYRVEMGGYTF
TRBD1	TRBV6-1	TRBJ1-1	NA	TGTGCCATCACCACAGGGGCGGGGAACACTGAAGCTTTCTTT	CAITTGAGNTEAFF
TRBD2	TRBV20-1	TRBJ2-7	NA	TGCAGTGCTAGTTATACTAGCGGGGGATACGAGCAGTACTTC	CSASYTSGGYEQYF
TRBD1	TRBV7-2	TRBJ2-4	NA	TGTGCCAGCAGCGTGACAGGGAACAACATTCAGTACTTC	CASSVTGNNIQYF
TRBD2	TRBV7-3	TRBJ2-5	NA	TGTGCCAGCAGCTTGGTTAGCGGGGCAGAGACCCAGTACTTC	CASSLVSGAETQYF
NA	TRBV12-3/TRBV12-4	TRBJ2-5	many	TGTGCCAGCAGTTTTAGTGGAATTTTGGGAGAGACCCAGTACTTC	CASSFSGILGETQYF
NA	TRBV6-1	TRBJ1-5	few	TGTGCCAGCAGAGGAGCGGAGGACACCGATCAGCCCCAGCATTTT	CASRGAEDTDQPQHF
NA	TRBV12-3/TRBV12-4	TRBJ2-3	few	TGTGCCAGCAGTTCATCGGCTAGCGGCACAGATACGCAGTATTTT	CASSSSASGTDTQYF
NA	TRBV6-5	TRBJ1-3	NA	TGTGCCAGCAGTTCGACGGGCTCTGGAAACACCATATATTTT	CASSSTGSGNTIYF
TRBD1	TRBV5-1	TRBJ1-1	NA	TGCGCCAGCAGCGTTACAGGGGAAACTGAAGCTTTCTTT	CASSVTGETEAFF
TRBD1	TRBV6-5	TRBJ2-2	NA	TGTGCCAGCAGTTACTCGAGGGGACAGGGGCCGGCCGGGGAGCTGTTTTTT	CASSYSRGQGPAGELFF
NA	TRBV7-2	TRBJ1-5	NA	TGTGCCAGCAGCCCAGTTGAGGGCGGCAATCAGCCCCAGCATTTT	CASSPVEGGNQPQHF
NA	TRBV4-1	TRBJ2-7	few	TGCGCCAGCAGCCAAGATCGTCATGGGACTTACTACGAGCAGTACTTC	CASSQDRHGTYYEQYF
TRBD1	TRBV28	TRBJ2-3	NA	TGTGCCAGCAGGTGGGACAGGTTGACAGATACGCAGTATTTT	CASRWDRLTDTQYF
TRBD2	TRBV7-8	TRBJ2-1	NA	TGTGCCAGCAGCTTCGCAGGGACTAGATACAATGAGCAGTTCTTC	CASSFAGTRYNEQFF
NA	TRBV7-8	TRBJ2-4	few	TGTGCCAGCAGCCCAGACGGGGTTTTGGACATTCAGTACTTC	CASSPDGVLDIQYF
TRBD1	TRBV7-8	TRBJ1-2	NA	TGTGCCAGCAGAGCCACAGGGGGCCTGGGCTACACCTTC	CASRATGGLGYTF
NA	TRBV7-2	TRBJ2-7	few	TGTGCCAGCAGCTTAGATGGCGGGGCCTCCTACGAGCAGTACTTC	CASSLDGGASYEQYF
TRBD2	TRBV4-2	TRBJ2-1	few	TGTGCCAGCAGCCGGACTTCTGCGGGACTAGCGGACAATGAGCAGTTCTTC	CASSRTSAGLADNEQFF
NA	TRBV5-1	TRBJ2-1	many	TGCGCCAGCAGCTTAGGTCGGGGCCTCTCCTACAATGAGCAGTTCTTC	CASSLGRGLSYNEQFF
NA	TRBV11-1	TRBJ2-4	NA	TGTGCCAGCAGCTTAGAGCGCGGAGGTGCCAAAAACATTCAGTACTTC	CASSLERGGAKNIQYF
TRBD2	TRBV7-2	TRBJ2-7	few	TGTGCCAGCAGCTTAGTAGCGGGGGACTACGAGCAGTACTTC	CASSLVAGDYEQYF
TRBD1	TRBV5-1	TRBJ1-5	NA	TGCGCCAGCTTAACTACAGGGGGCCGCAATCAGCCCCAGCATTTT	CASLTTGGRNQPQHF
NA	TRBV19	TRBJ1-1	many	TGTGCCAGCACACAGAACACTGAAGCTTTCTTT	CASTQNTEAFF
NA	TRBV18	TRBJ2-4	NA	TGTGCCAGCTCACCAGGGTTAAAAAACATTCAGTACTTC	CASSPGLKNIQYF
TRBD2	TRBV20-1	TRBJ2-3	few	TGCAGTGCCCCACGGGAAGCGGGGGGATACACAGATACGCAGTATTTT	CSAPREAGGYTDTQYF
NA	TRBV9	TRBJ2-7	few	TGTGCCAGCAGCGTAGCTAGTAGGGGCGAGCAGTACTTC	CASSVASRGEQYF
NA	TRBV6-5	TRBJ1-6	NA	TGTGCCAGCAGTTACTCGAGGTCAGGGATGAATTCACCCCTCCACTTT	CASSYSRSGMNSPLHF
TRBD2	TRBV15	TRBJ2-5	few	TGTGCCACCAGCCGAAACCCGGGGGGGGAGACCCAGTACTTC	CATSRNPGGETQYF
NA	TRBV7-6	TRBJ2-3	NA	TGTGCCAGCAGCTTGACTTGGGGGGCAACAGATACGCAGTATTTT	CASSLTWGATDTQYF
NA	TRBV4-3	TRBJ1-2	NA	TGCGCCAGCAGCCATAGGGGTGGCTACACCTTC	CASSHRGGYTF
NA	TRBV5-1	TRBJ2-7	NA	TGCGCCAGCAGCTTGGTACCCCGGACACACAGCTCCTACGAGCAGTACTTC	CASSLVPRTHSSYEQYF
NA	TRBV12-3/TRBV12-4	TRBJ1-2	NA	TGTGCCAGCAAAGGGGGAGAGACTAACTATGGCTACACCTTC	CASKGGETNYGYTF
NA	TRBV6-5	TRBJ2-1	many	TGTGCCAGCAGTTACTCGGACAGTGCTGGCTACAATGAGCAGTTCTTC	CASSYSDSAGYNEQFF
NA	TRBV5-6	TRBJ1-1	few	TGTGCCAGCAGCTTGTTGACCCCCGTAGGGAGTGAAGCTTTCTTT	CASSLLTPVGSEAFF
NA	TRBV12-3/TRBV12-4	TRBJ2-7	NA	TGTGCCAGCAGTTTAAATGCGGAGGAGCAGTACTTC	CASSLNAEEQYF
TRBD1	TRBV5-1	TRBJ1-2	NA	TGCGCCAGCACTATCCAGGGGGAAGGCTATGGCTACACCTTC	CASTIQGEGYGYTF
TRBD1	TRBV20-1	TRBJ1-2	NA	TGCAGTGCGACAAAGGACAGGGGAGAACTTGGCTACACCTTC	CSATKDRGELGYTF
NA	TRBV24-1	TRBJ1-5	NA	TGTGCCACCTCCGAAAGCCGGCGTGGGAGCAATCAGCCCCAGCATTTT	CATSESRRGSNQPQHF
NA	TRBV6-5	TRBJ1-6	NA	TGTGCCAGCAGTTACTTCTCTAACCAATATTCACCCCTCCACTTT	CASSYFSNQYSPLHF
NA	TRBV6-5	TRBJ1-1	many	TGTGCCAGCAGTCGACAGAGAACTGAAGCTTTCTTT	CASSRQRTEAFF
NA	TRBV11-2	TRBJ1-1	few	TGTGCCAGCAGCTTAGTCATGGGGGATACTGAAGCTTTCTTT	CASSLVMGDTEAFF
TRBD1	TRBV5-1	TRBJ1-2	few	TGCGCCAGCAGCTTGGAGGGACAGGGGGATGGCTACACCTTC	CASSLEGQGDGYTF
NA	TRBV7-3	TRBJ2-7	NA	TGTGCCAGCAGCTTCGCAGGGTCGGACGAGCAGTACTTC	CASSFAGSDEQYF
NA	TRBV10-2	TRBJ1-1	NA	TGCGCCAGCAGCCCCGGGCCGAGGAACACTGAAGCTTTCTTT	CASSPGPRNTEAFF
NA	TRBV9	TRBJ2-5	NA	TGTGCCAGCAGCGTCAACCGAGGGGGACGGGAGACCCAGTACTTC	CASSVNRGGRETQYF
TRBD1	TRBV7-2	TRBJ2-1	few	TGTGCCAGCAACGCCGCGACGGGACAGGGATACAATGAGCAGTTCTTC	CASNAATGQGYNEQFF
TRBD2	TRBV7-6	TRBJ2-1	few	TGTGCCAGCAGGCTGGGGGGGTTCAATGAGCAGTTCTTC	CASRLGGFNEQFF
TRBD1	TRBV5-1	TRBJ1-2	NA	TGCGCCAGCAGCCCACGAACCGGACAGGGGGCGCGGAGTCCACCTTCCTACACCTTC	CASSPRTGQGARSPPSYTF
NA	TRBV7-9	TRBJ1-6	NA	TGTGCCAGCAGCTTAACCAGTGCCTACGGGTCACCCCTCCACTTT	CASSLTSAYGSPLHF
NA	TRBV29-1	TRBJ1-1	few	TGCAGCGTTGCCTTCCTTGTGAACACTGAAGCTTTCTTT	CSVAFLVNTEAFF
NA	TRBV5-1	TRBJ2-7	many	TGCGCCAGCAGCTTTGTGGCGGGGAGCTCCTACGAGCAGTACTTC	CASSFVAGSSYEQYF